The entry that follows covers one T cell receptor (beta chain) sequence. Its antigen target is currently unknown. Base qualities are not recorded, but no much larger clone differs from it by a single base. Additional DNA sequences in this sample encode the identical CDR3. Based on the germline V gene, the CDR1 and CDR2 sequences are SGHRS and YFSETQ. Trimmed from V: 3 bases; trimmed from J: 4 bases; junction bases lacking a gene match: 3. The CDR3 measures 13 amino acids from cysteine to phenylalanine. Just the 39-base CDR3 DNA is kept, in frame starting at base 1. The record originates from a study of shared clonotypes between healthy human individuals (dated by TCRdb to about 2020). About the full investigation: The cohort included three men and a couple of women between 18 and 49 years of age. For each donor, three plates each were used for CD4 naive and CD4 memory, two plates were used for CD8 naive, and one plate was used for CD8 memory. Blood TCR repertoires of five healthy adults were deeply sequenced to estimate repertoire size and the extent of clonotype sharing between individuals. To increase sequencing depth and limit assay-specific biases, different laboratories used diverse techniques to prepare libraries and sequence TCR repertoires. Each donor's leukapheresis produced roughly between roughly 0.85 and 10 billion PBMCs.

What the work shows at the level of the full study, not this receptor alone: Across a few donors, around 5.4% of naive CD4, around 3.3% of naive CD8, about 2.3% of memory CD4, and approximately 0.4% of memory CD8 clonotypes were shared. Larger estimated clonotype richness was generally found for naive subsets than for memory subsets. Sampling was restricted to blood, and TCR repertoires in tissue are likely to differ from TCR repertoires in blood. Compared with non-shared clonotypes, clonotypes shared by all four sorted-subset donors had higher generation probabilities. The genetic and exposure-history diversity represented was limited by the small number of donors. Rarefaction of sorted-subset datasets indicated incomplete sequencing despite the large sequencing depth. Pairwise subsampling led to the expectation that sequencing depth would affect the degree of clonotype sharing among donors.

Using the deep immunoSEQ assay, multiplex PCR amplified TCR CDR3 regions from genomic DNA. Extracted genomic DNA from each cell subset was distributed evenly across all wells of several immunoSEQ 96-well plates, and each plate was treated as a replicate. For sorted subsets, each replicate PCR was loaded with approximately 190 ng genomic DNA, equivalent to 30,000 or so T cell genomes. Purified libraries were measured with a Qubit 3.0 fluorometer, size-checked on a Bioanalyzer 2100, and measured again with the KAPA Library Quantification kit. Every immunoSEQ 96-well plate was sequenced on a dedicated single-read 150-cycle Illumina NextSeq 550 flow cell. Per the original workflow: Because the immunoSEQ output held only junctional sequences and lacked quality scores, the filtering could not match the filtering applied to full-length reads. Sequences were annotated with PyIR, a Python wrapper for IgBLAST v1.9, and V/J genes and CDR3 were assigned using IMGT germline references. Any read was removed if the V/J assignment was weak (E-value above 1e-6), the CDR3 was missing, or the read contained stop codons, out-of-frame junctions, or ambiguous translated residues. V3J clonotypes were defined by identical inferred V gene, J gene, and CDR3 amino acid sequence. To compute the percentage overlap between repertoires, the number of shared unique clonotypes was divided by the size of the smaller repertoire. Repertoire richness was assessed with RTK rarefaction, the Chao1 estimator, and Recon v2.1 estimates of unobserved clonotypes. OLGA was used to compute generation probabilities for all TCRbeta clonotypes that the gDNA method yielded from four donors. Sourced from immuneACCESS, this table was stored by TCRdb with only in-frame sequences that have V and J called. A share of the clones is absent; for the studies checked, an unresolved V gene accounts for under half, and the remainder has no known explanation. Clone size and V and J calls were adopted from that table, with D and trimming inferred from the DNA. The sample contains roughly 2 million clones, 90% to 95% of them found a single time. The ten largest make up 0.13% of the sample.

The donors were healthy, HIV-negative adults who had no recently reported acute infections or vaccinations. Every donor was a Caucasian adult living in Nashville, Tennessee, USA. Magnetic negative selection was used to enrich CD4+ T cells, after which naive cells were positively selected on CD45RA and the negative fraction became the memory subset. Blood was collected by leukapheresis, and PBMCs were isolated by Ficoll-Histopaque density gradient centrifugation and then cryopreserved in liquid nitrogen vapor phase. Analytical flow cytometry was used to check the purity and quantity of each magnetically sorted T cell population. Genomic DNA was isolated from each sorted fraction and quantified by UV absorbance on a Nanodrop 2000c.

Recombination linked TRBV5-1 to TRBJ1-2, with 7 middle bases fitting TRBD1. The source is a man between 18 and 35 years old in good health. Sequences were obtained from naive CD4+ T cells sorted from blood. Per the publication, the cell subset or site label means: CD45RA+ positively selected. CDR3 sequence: CASSSGQSYGYTF. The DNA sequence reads TGCGCCAGCAGCTCGGGACAGTCCTATGGCTACACCTTC.